These T cell receptor beta chains were read from a single sample in a study of blood T cells in healthy people across ages. One entry per CDR3 protein results from TCRdb running MiXCR on the 5' RACE reads. The sample consists of around 750,000 distinct CDR3 sequences, about 55% of them appearing once. The sample taken for sequencing was blood. The receptors here all came from an elderly man in good health. Both conserved end residues are part of each CDR3. Each record gives: D gene, clone size, J gene, CDR3 length, V gene, CDR3 DNA, CDR3 protein. D genes are given only for firm matches. Clone size is shown for a subset of rows, as once, few, many or a class of expanded clone.

D: -
size: -
J: TRBJ2-1
length: 14
V: TRBV20-1
DNA: TGCAGTGCTAGAGATCCCTGGCGAGGGAATGAGCAGTTCTTC
CDR3: CSARDPWRGNEQFF

D: -
size: few
J: TRBJ2-6
length: 16
V: TRBV6-5
DNA: TGTGCCAGCAGTTACGTCCGGGGCTCTGGGGCCAACGTCCTGACTTTC
CDR3: CASSYVRGSGANVLTF

D: -
size: -
J: TRBJ2-7
length: 16
V: TRBV6-5
DNA: TGTGCCAGCAGCCTCGCCGGGTCAGGGACCACCTACGAGCAGTACTTC
CDR3: CASSLAGSGTTYEQYF

D: -
size: -
J: TRBJ2-1
length: 18
V: TRBV12-3/TRBV12-4
DNA: TGTGCCAGCAGCCTTTCTGGGGGGAACCAAGAAGGGCTGGATGAGCAGTTCTTC
CDR3: CASSLSGGNQEGLDEQFF

D: -
size: once
J: TRBJ2-7
length: 16
V: TRBV3-1
DNA: TGTGCCAGCAGTCGAAGTACGGGACGTGGCTCCTACGAGCAGTACTTC
CDR3: CASSRSTGRGSYEQYF

D: TRBD2
size: -
J: TRBJ2-1
length: 17
V: TRBV7-9
DNA: TGTGCCAGCAGCTTACTAGGCGGGAGCGGTACATACAATGAGCAGTTCTTC
CDR3: CASSLLGGSGTYNEQFF

D: TRBD2
size: -
J: TRBJ2-1
length: 18
V: TRBV7-2
DNA: TGTGCCAGCAGCTTAGGGGGAGGACTAGCGGGAAGGAGGAATGAGCAGTTCTTC
CDR3: CASSLGGGLAGRRNEQFF

D: -
size: -
J: TRBJ2-5
length: 13
V: TRBV2
DNA: TGTGCCAGCAGTGAAGACCCCGGAGAGACCCAGTACTTC
CDR3: CASSEDPGETQYF

D: -
size: -
J: TRBJ1-2
length: 15
V: TRBV7-9
DNA: TGTGCCAGCAGCTCTGACAGCCCCTATAACTATGGCTACACCTTC
CDR3: CASSSDSPYNYGYTF

D: -
size: few
J: TRBJ1-2
length: 13
V: TRBV2
DNA: TGTGCCAGCAATGTGGCCAGCTCCTATGGCTACACCTTC
CDR3: CASNVASSYGYTF

D: TRBD1
size: -
J: TRBJ1-2
length: 16
V: TRBV6-1
DNA: TGTGCCAGCAGCCGAGGGGGCGCAGGATGGTCGGGAGGCTACACCTTC
CDR3: CASSRGGAGWSGGYTF

D: TRBD1
size: -
J: TRBJ2-2
length: 15
V: TRBV6-2/TRBV6-3
DNA: TGTGCCAGCTCCAAATTGACAGGGAGCACCGGGGAGCTGTTTTTT
CDR3: CASSKLTGSTGELFF

D: TRBD2
size: -
J: TRBJ2-3
length: 14
V: TRBV6-2/TRBV6-3
DNA: TGTGCCAGCAGTCGAGGGACTAGCCGGGATACGCAGTATTTT
CDR3: CASSRGTSRDTQYF

D: -
size: -
J: TRBJ2-1
length: 11
V: TRBV20-1
DNA: TGCAGTGCTAGGGGGGCGGGTGAGCAGTTCTTC
CDR3: CSARGAGEQFF

D: -
size: -
J: TRBJ2-7
length: 13
V: TRBV5-1
DNA: TGCGCCAGCAGCTTGGACCTGGCCAACGAGCAGTACTTC
CDR3: CASSLDLANEQYF

D: -
size: -
J: TRBJ2-5
length: 13
V: TRBV3-1
DNA: TGTGCCAGCAGCCAAGTCTGGCAAGAGACCCAGTACTTC
CDR3: CASSQVWQETQYF

D: TRBD1
size: -
J: TRBJ1-1
length: 16
V: TRBV3-1
DNA: TGTGCCAGCAGCCACCACGGACAGGGCTTGAACACTGAAGCTTTCTTT
CDR3: CASSHHGQGLNTEAFF

D: TRBD1
size: few
J: TRBJ1-2
length: 15
V: TRBV5-1
DNA: TGCGCCAGCAGCCAACTGACAGGGGGCGACTATGGCTACACCTTC
CDR3: CASSQLTGGDYGYTF

D: -
size: few
J: TRBJ1-6
length: 15
V: TRBV12-3/TRBV12-4
DNA: TGTGCCAGCAGTTTGGGGCCAGTCTATAATTCACCCCTCCACTTT
CDR3: CASSLGPVYNSPLHF

D: -
size: -
J: TRBJ1-4
length: 16
V: TRBV15
DNA: TGTGCCACCAGCAGAGATCGGGTCGGCAGTAATGAAAAACTGTTTTTT
CDR3: CATSRDRVGSNEKLFF

D: TRBD1
size: -
J: TRBJ2-3
length: 14
V: TRBV7-3
DNA: TGTGCCTCCGGTCGTCAGGGGGCGGTCGGGCCGCAGTATTTT
CDR3: CASGRQGAVGPQYF

D: TRBD2
size: many
J: TRBJ2-5
length: 12
V: TRBV29-1
DNA: TGCAGCGCGTACCAGGGAGGGGAGACCCAGTACTTC
CDR3: CSAYQGGETQYF

D: -
size: few
J: TRBJ2-7
length: 12
V: TRBV10-3
DNA: TGTGCCATCAAAACCAGTCCCTACGAGCAGTACTTC
CDR3: CAIKTSPYEQYF

D: -
size: -
J: TRBJ2-5
length: 17
V: TRBV12-3/TRBV12-4
DNA: TGTGCCAGCAGTTTTTCCATTGGGGCGGCCGGCGCGGAGACCCAGTACTTC
CDR3: CASSFSIGAAGAETQYF

D: -
size: few
J: TRBJ2-2
length: 16
V: TRBV9
DNA: TGTGCCAGCAGCCCACACCTCCAGACCAATCCCGGGGAGCTGTTTTTT
CDR3: CASSPHLQTNPGELFF

D: -
size: few
J: TRBJ1-2
length: 14
V: TRBV5-1
DNA: TGCGCCAGCAGCCTTGGCAGGCCGAACTATGGCTACACCTTC
CDR3: CASSLGRPNYGYTF

D: -
size: few
J: TRBJ1-2
length: 14
V: TRBV5-5
DNA: TGTGCCAGCAGCTTGGCCACAGGGAACTATGGCTACACCTTC
CDR3: CASSLATGNYGYTF

D: -
size: few
J: TRBJ2-7
length: 15
V: TRBV4-1
DNA: TGCGCCAGCAGCCCGGGGACCCCGTGGACCTACGAGCAGTACTTC
CDR3: CASSPGTPWTYEQYF

D: -
size: -
J: TRBJ2-2
length: 15
V: TRBV6-5
DNA: TGTGCCAGCAGTTACGTAGGAGGGCCGACCGGGGAGCTGTTTTTT
CDR3: CASSYVGGPTGELFF

D: -
size: -
J: TRBJ2-6
length: 12
V: TRBV7-2
DNA: TGTGCCAGCAGTCCTCCGTCCAACATCCTGACTTTC
CDR3: CASSPPSNILTF

D: -
size: once
J: TRBJ2-7
length: 13
V: TRBV10-1
DNA: TGCGCCAGCAGTGAGACACTCGGGAAATCCCAGTACTTC
CDR3: CASSETLGKSQYF

D: TRBD2
size: few
J: TRBJ2-7
length: 15
V: TRBV5-1
DNA: TGCGCCAGCAGCCCCCTAGCGGGCCTGGGATACGAGCAGTACTTC
CDR3: CASSPLAGLGYEQYF

D: -
size: -
J: TRBJ2-1
length: 15
V: TRBV3-1
DNA: TGTGCCAGCAGCCCCCGGGACTCCCGCCGGGCTGAGCAGTTCTTC
CDR3: CASSPRDSRRAEQFF

D: -
size: -
J: TRBJ2-7
length: 15
V: TRBV7-2
DNA: TGTGCCAGCAGCTTAGGGGGGGGCAGGAGGCACGAGCAGTACTTC
CDR3: CASSLGGGRRHEQYF

D: -
size: -
J: TRBJ1-4
length: 16
V: TRBV7-9
DNA: TGTGCCAGCAGCTTAGAGATAGGGGCCAGCGGTGAAAAACTGTTTTTT
CDR3: CASSLEIGASGEKLFF

D: -
size: -
J: TRBJ2-3
length: 14
V: TRBV9
DNA: TGTGCCAGCAGCGGTGTTCCTTTATCAGATACGCAGTATTTT
CDR3: CASSGVPLSDTQYF

D: -
size: -
J: TRBJ1-1
length: 13
V: TRBV27
DNA: TGTGCCAGCAGTCGGGGGGGCAAGGGTGAAGCTTTCTTT
CDR3: CASSRGGKGEAFF

D: TRBD2
size: -
J: TRBJ2-4
length: 14
V: TRBV6-5
DNA: TGTGCCAGCGGTACTAGCGGGGATAAAAACATTCAGTACTTC
CDR3: CASGTSGDKNIQYF

D: -
size: -
J: TRBJ2-7
length: 16
V: TRBV27
DNA: TGTGCCAGCTCTAGCCCACCGACCACTAAAGCCTACGAGCAGTACTTC
CDR3: CASSSPPTTKAYEQYF

D: -
size: -
J: TRBJ2-3
length: 15
V: TRBV9
DNA: TGTGCCAGCAGCGTAGTGGCGGGGAGCACAGATACGCAGTATTTT
CDR3: CASSVVAGSTDTQYF

D: TRBD2
size: few
J: TRBJ2-3
length: 16
V: TRBV20-1
DNA: TGCAGTGCTAGAGTGCTAGCGGGAGGCAGCCCAGATACGCAGTATTTT
CDR3: CSARVLAGGSPDTQYF

D: -
size: -
J: TRBJ2-1
length: 15
V: TRBV5-5
DNA: TGTGCCAGCAGTCATACCGGGACGACGTCCAATGAGCAGTTCTTC
CDR3: CASSHTGTTSNEQFF

D: -
size: few
J: TRBJ2-5
length: 14
V: TRBV14
DNA: TGTGCCAGCAGCCATAGGACAGTCCTAGAGACCCAGTACTTC
CDR3: CASSHRTVLETQYF

D: -
size: -
J: TRBJ2-7
length: 14
V: TRBV27
DNA: TGTGCCAGCAGTTCTGATTTTAGGGTCTACGAGCAGTACTTC
CDR3: CASSSDFRVYEQYF

D: -
size: -
J: TRBJ1-1
length: 15
V: TRBV25-1
DNA: TGTGCCAGCAGTGAATCGGGCCGGGGACCCACTGAAGCTTTCTTT
CDR3: CASSESGRGPTEAFF

D: -
size: -
J: TRBJ2-5
length: 15
V: TRBV2
DNA: TGTGCCAGCAACGCGGGAACCCTGGCACAAGAGACCCAGTACTTC
CDR3: CASNAGTLAQETQYF

D: -
size: few
J: TRBJ2-4
length: 15
V: TRBV4-2
DNA: TGTGCCAGCAGCGGCGGCTTCATAGCCAAAAACATTCAGTACTTC
CDR3: CASSGGFIAKNIQYF

D: -
size: few
J: TRBJ2-7
length: 17
V: TRBV27
DNA: TGTGCCAGCAGCCCCACGGCCGCTAGCGATTACTCCTACGAGCAGTACTTC
CDR3: CASSPTAASDYSYEQYF

D: -
size: few
J: TRBJ2-3
length: 12
V: TRBV20-1
DNA: TGCAGTGCTAGACTAGCACCAGATACGCAGTATTTT
CDR3: CSARLAPDTQYF